What follows are 31 T cell receptor beta chains derived from one specimen sequenced in a study of regulatory T cells. These TCRs' antigens remain unknown. The primer mix had 52 TRBV and 13 TRBJ primers. Libraries were prepared by immunoSEQ multiplex PCR; TCRdb keeps only in-frame clonotypes and omits some of them. The sample includes some 20,000 clones, 70% to 90% seen only once; the top ten take approximately 1.3%. Study-level points and caveats: Hydrophobic residues at CDR3 positions 6 and 7 were enriched in conventional CD4+ T cells of CD3G-deficient patients.

The sequenced sample was conventional CD4+ T cells sorted from blood. These receptors were obtained from a child under 18 with CD3G deficiency.

Written as DNA, the CDR3 is TGTGCCAGCAGTGACGTCGGGTACAATCAGCCCCAGCATTTT. It translates to CASSDVGYNQPQHF. The chain carries TRBV6-4 and TRBJ1-5; D is unresolved. With 2 bases removed from V and 3 bases from J, the gap between germline ends came to 8 bases. Germline CDR1 MRHNA, CDR2 SNTAGT. The CDR3 extends over 14 amino acids.

This clone was observed once. The gene calls are TRBV5-1 and TRBJ1-1; TRBD1 is a possible D gene (5 bases). The CDR3 loop spans 15 amino acids. CDR1 and CDR2 from the germline V gene are SGHRS and YFSETQ. Trimming cost V 0 bases and J 7 bases, with 16 bases left between them. The CDR3 region has the DNA TGCGCCAGCAGCTTGGGACCTAGACAGATGGGTGAAGCTTTCTTT. Its translation is CASSLGPRQMGEAFF.

V gene TRBV7-9 combines with J gene TRBJ1-2; D uncertain. V lost 0 bases, J lost 3 bases, and 8 bases lay in between. From germline, CDR1 is SEHNR and CDR2 FQNEAQ (reference sequence). The CDR3 sequence is 14 residues long. The CDR3 here is CASSLAGSHYGYTF. The CDR3 nucleotides read TGTGCCAGCAGCTTAGCCGGGTCCCACTATGGCTACACCTTC.

Remarks on this clone: The junction and the germline gene differ at one end; a read error may be behind it. V is TRBV7-9 and J is TRBJ2-1; 10 bases fit TRBD2. CDR3 length: 15 amino acids. From germline, CDR1 is SEHNR and CDR2 FQNEAQ (reference sequence). Here the CDR3 DNA reads TGTGCCAGCAGCCTAGCGGGAGTGGGGGCGAATGAGCAGTTCTTC. This codes for CASSLAGVGANEQFF.

This clone was found a few times. The V gene is TRBV5-1, the J gene TRBJ2-5; no reliable D call. CDR1 SGHRS and CDR2 YFSETQ come from the germline V gene. The CDR3 contains 13 residues. Trimming took 0 bases from V and 3 from J, leaving 6 bases between them. CDR3: CASSLGVKETQYF. The CDR3 nucleotides are TGCGCCAGCAGCTTGGGGGTAAAAGAGACCCAGTACTTC.

This sequence joins TRBV10-3 and TRBJ1-2; weak D call: TRBD1 (5 bases). CDR1 and CDR2 (germline): ENHRY, SYGVKD. The ends were cut back, 5 bases at V and 4 bases at J, with 11 bases in the middle. The length of the CDR3 is 13 residues. The CDR3 loop is CAISPGTSYGYTF. As DNA, the CDR3 is TGTGCCATCAGTCCCGGGACTTCCTATGGCTACACCTTC.

This chain's CDR3 is CASSLGTANVLTF. As DNA, the CDR3 is TGTGCCAGTAGTCTTGGGACCGCCAACGTCCTGACTTTC. The chain links TRBV19 to TRBJ2-6; D possibly uses TRBD1 or TRBD2 (5 bases each). The CDR3 extends over 13 amino acids. CDR1 LNHDA and CDR2 SQIVND come from the germline V gene (reference sequence). V lost 5 bases and J lost 7, with 9 bases in between.

The rearrangement joins TRBV19 to TRBJ2-4, with D possibly matching TRBD1 (5 bases). The CDR3 has 13 residues. Trimming stripped 5 bases from V and 4 bases from J, with 9 bases between. Germline V CDR1 and CDR2: LNHDA, SQIVND (reference sequence). CDR3 loop: CASSLDSKNIQYF. The CDR3 coding sequence is TGTGCCAGTAGTCTCGACAGTAAAAACATTCAGTACTTC.

This chain uses TRBV28 with TRBJ1-5; 10 nucleotides line up with TRBD1. Germline trimming cut 5 bases from V and 0 bases from J; bases unmatched to any gene: 1. CDR1 is MDHEN and CDR2 is SYDVKM in the germline V gene. The CDR3 totals 15 residues. The CDR3 region has the DNA TGTGCCAGCAGTCGGACAGGGGGTAGCAATCAGCCCCAGCATTTT. This sequence encodes CASSRTGGSNQPQHF.

The CDR3 loop is CAISAGDGYTF. CDR3 coding DNA: TGTGCCATCAGTGCAGGGGACGGCTACACCTTC. J is TRBJ1-2 and V is TRBV10-3; D is perhaps TRBD1 (6 bases). CDR1 is ENHRY, CDR2 SYGVKD, per germline. Deletions cut 4 bases from V and 8 bases from J, with 8 bases between. The CDR3 sequence is 11 residues long.

The V call is TRBV5-1, the J call TRBJ2-1; D is undetermined. V gave up 1 base and J gave up 9 bases, with 11 bases separating them. Germline CDR1 SGHRS, CDR2 YFSETQ. The CDR3 spans 13 residues. DNA for the CDR3: TGCGCCAGCAGCTTGCGTGGAGTGGGTGAGCAGTTCTTC. Protein sequence: CASSLRGVGEQFF.

The chain has TRBV28 and TRBJ2-7; 7 bases line up with TRBD2. The CDR3 covers 13 residues. J lost 4 bases, V lost 3 bases, and 3 bases had no gene match. Looked up from germline, CDR1 is MDHEN and CDR2 is SYDVKM. The CDR3 sequence: CASSFGGSYEQYF. CDR3 in DNA: TGTGCCAGCAGTTTCGGCGGGAGTTACGAGCAGTACTTC.

This rearrangement joins TRBV18 to TRBJ2-1; maybe TRBD2 (5 bases). This CDR3 has 15 amino acids. Looked up from germline, CDR1 is KGHSH and CDR2 is LQKENI. V was clipped by 0 bases and J by 4 bases, with 10 bases between them. CDR3 in DNA: TGTGCCAGCTCACCACCGACGGGATTGTACAATGAGCAGTTCTTC. It codes for CASSPPTGLYNEQFF.

The genes are TRBV6-1 and TRBJ2-7, with unresolved D. V was clipped by 7 bases and J by 3 bases, with 16 bases between them. The CDR3 length is 14 residues. The V gene's germline CDR1 is MNHNS and CDR2 SASEGT. The CDR3 DNA is TGTGCCAGCAAAAACCCCTTACCGCACTACGAGCAGTACTTC. This sequence encodes CASKNPLPHYEQYF.

The V and J genes are TRBV5-1 and TRBJ2-2; 8 bases line up with TRBD2. Germline V lookup: CDR1 SGHRS, CDR2 YFSETQ. With V trimmed by 4 bases and J by 3 bases, 8 bases remained unmatched. This CDR3 spans 16 amino acids. In DNA form, the CDR3 reads TGCGCCAGCAGCCGGGGCGGGACTAGGGACACCGGGGAGCTGTTTTTT. Residues: CASSRGGTRDTGELFF.

The chain joins TRBV7-8 to TRBJ2-3; 10 positions match TRBD2. After removal of 2 bases from V and 0 bases from J, the junction contained 8 bases not matched to a gene. Looked up from germline, CDR1 is SGHVS and CDR2 is FQNEAQ. This CDR3 contains 18 residues. The CDR3 region has the DNA TGTGCCAGCAGCTTACGGCTAGCGGGAGCTTATAGCACAGATACGCAGTATTTT. It specifies CASSLRLAGAYSTDTQYF.

The gene calls are TRBV30 and TRBJ2-2, with a possible D match to TRBD1 (5 bases). The germline V and J ends were trimmed by 5 bases and 4 bases, with 11 bases remaining between them. The germline V gene has CDR1 GTSNPN and CDR2 SVGIG (reference sequence). CDR3 length: 13 residues. The CDR3 sequence is CAWAPQGTGELFF. The CDR3 DNA sequence: TGTGCCTGGGCCCCCCAGGGCACCGGGGAGCTGTTTTTT.

This clone was detected once. The chain is built from TRBV6-6 and TRBJ1-2; TRBD1 aligns across 10 bases. The CDR3 runs to 14 residues. Germline V gene lookup returns CDR1 MNHNY and CDR2 SVGAGI (reference sequence). With 5 bases clipped from V and 4 bases from J, the junction kept 4 bases outside the gene matches. The CDR3 nucleotides read TGTGCCAGCAGTAGACAGGGGGCAGGCTATGGCTACACCTTC. Translating gives CASSRQGAGYGYTF.

As regards this clone: One end of the junction does not line up with germline, which may come from a read error. This sequence joins TRBV11-2 and TRBJ2-7, with 10 nucleotides matching TRBD2. CDR3 size: 11 residues. From germline, CDR1 is SGHAT and CDR2 FQNNGV. This CDR3 is CASSSGLAASF. CDR3 nucleotide sequence: TGTGCCAGCAGCTCTGGACTAGCGGCATCGTTC.

Here the CDR3 reads CASRGGTNPYEQYF. The DNA for the CDR3 is TGTGCCAGCAGAGGCGGGACCAACCCCTACGAGCAGTACTTC. This rearrangement joins TRBV28 to TRBJ2-7; D is possibly TRBD2 (6 bases). This CDR3 has 14 residues. Germline CDR1 and CDR2: MDHEN and SYDVKM. Trimming cost V 6 bases and J 2 bases, with 14 bases left between them.

The gene calls are TRBV28 and TRBJ2-7; 16 nucleotides match TRBD2. The J segment lost 3 bases and the V segment lost 4 bases, leaving 15 bases of the junction unmatched. The CDR3 runs 20 residues. CDR1 and CDR2 (germline): MDHEN, SYDVKM. The chain's CDR3 is CASSSPSGWGTSGRVYEQYF. CDR3 coding DNA: TGTGCCAGCAGTTCCCCCTCGGGATGGGGGACTAGCGGGAGGGTCTACGAGCAGTACTTC.

The chain links TRBV6-1 to TRBJ2-7; 8 bases fit TRBD2. V was clipped by 4 bases and J by 7 bases; unmatched bases: 12. This CDR3 is built from 15 residues. CDR1 is MNHNS, CDR2 SASEGT, per germline. The CDR3 DNA reads as TGTGCCAGCAGTGGAGCGGGACTAGGACTGCAGGAGCAGTACTTC. Its protein product is CASSGAGLGLQEQYF.

This clone was seen more than once but under ten times. This chain connects TRBV19 to TRBJ2-5, with 8 bases identical to TRBD1. The CDR3 extends over 14 amino acids. Trimming at V came to 5 bases and at J to 3 bases, leaving 5 bases not matched to a gene. Germline V lookup: CDR1 LNHDA, CDR2 SQIVND (reference sequence). The CDR3 sequence: CASSPTGVEETQYF. As DNA, the CDR3 is TGTGCCAGTAGTCCGACAGGGGTGGAAGAGACCCAGTACTTC.

This clone showed up just once. The V call is TRBV7-9, the J call TRBJ2-2, with 10 bases that match TRBD2. V shed 5 bases and J 7 bases; nucleotides not matched to a gene: 4. This CDR3 comprises 14 residues. The V gene's germline CDR1 is SEHNR and CDR2 FQNEAQ (reference sequence). In DNA, the CDR3 is TGTGCCAGCAGCCCTAGCGGGAGAAGCGGGGAGCTGTTTTTT. Its protein is CASSPSGRSGELFF.

This chain connects TRBV28 to TRBJ1-2; no reliable D call. The germline V gene has CDR1 MDHEN and CDR2 SYDVKM. V dropped 6 bases and J dropped 2 bases, with 16 bases sitting between them. The CDR3 consists of 15 residues. CDR3 loop: CASRASGVGNYGYTF. The CDR3, as DNA: TGTGCCAGCAGAGCGTCTGGGGTGGGGAACTATGGCTACACCTTC.

This chain uses TRBV18 with TRBJ2-7; D remains ambiguous. CDR1 is KGHSH and CDR2 is LQKENI in the germline V gene. V was clipped by 5 bases and J by 1 base, with 9 bases between them. This CDR3 is built from 13 residues. The CDR3 DNA reads as TGTGCCAGCTCAGCAGGAGTATCCTACGAGCAGTACTTC. The encoded protein is CASSAGVSYEQYF.

The chain joins TRBV18 to TRBJ2-7, with 9 nucleotides matching TRBD1. The V segment lost 6 bases and the J segment 2 bases; nucleotides outside the gene matches: 5. The CDR3 totals 14 residues. Germline lookup yields CDR1 KGHSH and CDR2 LQKENI. The CDR3 DNA reads as TGTGCCAGCTCCCAGGGACAGGGCACCTACGAGCAGTACTTC. Translation: CASSQGQGTYEQYF.

V and J are TRBV28 and TRBJ1-4, with no clear D. CDR3 length: 12 amino acids. V lost 6 bases and J 10 bases, leaving 12 bases between the germline ends. The germline CDR1 and CDR2 sequences are MDHEN and SYDVKM. CDR3 nucleotide sequence: TGTGCCAGCAGCTCGGACTTGGGAAAACTGTTTTTT. This gives the protein CASSSDLGKLFF.

The V and J genes are TRBV7-9 and TRBJ2-6; D is perhaps TRBD1 (6 bases). Trimming left V 2 bases short and J 3 bases short, with 14 bases between. The length of the CDR3 is 17 residues. Germline V gene sequence: CDR1 SEHNR, CDR2 FQNEAQ (reference sequence). This CDR3 is CASSLWGRGDGANVLTF. The CDR3, as DNA: TGTGCCAGCAGCTTATGGGGCAGGGGAGATGGGGCCAACGTCCTGACTTTC. Combining the CDR3 with reference TRBV7-9 and TRBJ2-6 gives the whole variable domain DTGVSQNPRHKITKRGQNVTFRCDPISEHNRLYWYRQTLGQGPEFLTYFQNEAQLEKSRLLSDRFSAERPKGSFSTLEIQRTEQGDSAMYLCASSLWGRGDGANVLTFGAGSRLTVL.

The chain links TRBV10-2 to TRBJ2-7, with no clear D. V shed 0 bases and J shed 9 bases, with 12 bases lying between them. CDR1 is WSHSY and CDR2 is SAAADI in the germline V gene. This CDR3 is 13 amino acids long. The CDR3 bases are TGCGCCAGCAGTGAGTCGCCGGCAGTCGCGCAGTACTTC. Encoded protein: CASSESPAVAQYF.

This clone was detected once. The gene calls are TRBV5-1 and TRBJ2-1; D remains ambiguous. This CDR3 has 15 amino acids. Deletions cut 0 bases from V and 0 bases from J, with 7 bases between. Germline V gene lookup returns CDR1 SGHRS and CDR2 YFSETQ. The CDR3 coding sequence is TGCGCCAGCAGCTTGGCAGGAACCTCCTACAATGAGCAGTTCTTC. The encoded protein is CASSLAGTSYNEQFF.